The clone carrying this T cell receptor (beta chain) was counted at least ten times. The data derive from a study of T cells after yellow fever vaccination. Study context: Fractions containing few cells were prepared with SMART-Seq v4 Ultra Low Input.

This CDR3 is 15 amino acids long. With 5 bases removed from V and 2 bases from J, the gap between germline ends came to 15 bases. Germline loops: CDR1 KGHDR, CDR2 SFDVKD. Each CDR3 protein is one row after TCRdb ran MiXCR on the 5' RACE reads. Of about 360,000 distinct CDR3 sequences in the sample, more than 5.5% were seen once. The source was PBMCs, collected 5 days after the yellow fever booster vaccination. V and J are TRBV24-1 and TRBJ2-7; D is possibly TRBD2 (6 bases). This clonotype was obtained from a man aged 30 to 45 who received the YFV17D yellow fever vaccine. The CDR3 reads CATSGWSGSTYEQYF. The DNA for the CDR3 is TGTGCCACCAGTGGATGGAGCGGGTCCACCTACGAGCAGTACTTC.